These 14 T cell receptor beta chains came from one sample sequenced in a study of OX40 agonist ivuxolimab in advanced cancers. TCRdb's table, derived via immunoSEQ multiplex PCR, lists solely in-frame clones and lacks some. The repertoire includes roughly 60,000 clones, approximately 90% of them detected once, and roughly 3.8% sits in the top ten. Specimen: CD4+ or CD8+ T cells sorted from blood, collected in a trial of the OX40 agonist ivuxolimab. The receptors were sampled from an adult with an advanced solid tumor such as melanoma, head and neck, liver or kidney cancer.

V usage is TRBV11-3 and J usage is TRBJ2-2; D gene unclear. This CDR3 region has 12 residues. Trimming cost V 1 base and J 6 bases, with 3 bases left between them. The germline CDR1 and CDR2 sequences are SGHNT and YENEEA. In DNA, the CDR3 is TGTGCCAGCAGCTTAGTCCCCGGGGAGCTGTTTTTT. Protein product: CASSLVPGELFF.

V is TRBV7-9 and J is TRBJ2-7, with 8 bases identical to TRBD2. CDR3 length: 16 residues. Germline V gene lookup returns CDR1 SEHNR and CDR2 FQNEAQ (reference sequence). The V and J ends lost 4 bases and 3 bases, in that order; junction bases with no gene match: 11. In nucleotides, the CDR3 is TGTGCCAGCAGCTCTCTGGGTGGGACTAGGGGCTACGAGCAGTACTTC. Translating gives CASSSLGGTRGYEQYF.

The chain uses TRBV28 and TRBJ2-2; D is undetermined. The CDR3 has 17 residues. The germline V and J ends were trimmed by 2 bases and 4 bases, with 17 bases remaining between them. Germline-derived CDR1 and CDR2 are MDHEN and SYDVKM. This CDR3 is CASSLPARIPGTGELFF. CDR3 sequence (DNA): TGTGCCAGCAGTTTACCCGCGAGGATTCCTGGCACCGGGGAGCTGTTTTTT. The full variable domain, in which reference TRBV28 and TRBJ2-2 provide the parts outside the CDR3, is DVKVTQSSRYLVKRTGEKVFLECVQDMDHENMFWYRQDPGLGLRLIYFSYDVKMKEKGDIPEGYSVSREKKERFSLILESASTNQTSMYLCASSLPARIPGTGELFFGEGSRLTVL.

The chain uses TRBV4-1 and TRBJ2-6; 10 positions agree with TRBD1. Germline V lookup: CDR1 MGHRA, CDR2 YSYEKL. After removal of 0 bases from V and 2 bases from J, the junction contained 1 base not matched to a gene. This CDR3 is built from 17 residues. CDR3: CASSQEGTGAGANVLTF. The DNA for the CDR3 is TGCGCCAGCAGCCAAGAGGGGACAGGGGCTGGGGCCAACGTCCTGACTTTC.

CDR3 bases: TGCGCCAGCAGCCCGAGGGACACAGGACCCTACGAGCAGTACTTC. Its translation: CASSPRDTGPYEQYF. The rearrangement links TRBV4-1 to TRBJ2-7; possibly TRBD1 for D (6 bases). This CDR3 contains 15 residues. CDR1 is MGHRA and CDR2 is YSYEKL in the germline V gene. Trimming removed 4 bases at V and 2 bases at J, with 15 bases between.

The chain is built from TRBV2 and TRBJ2-3; D is possibly TRBD1 or TRBD2 (6 bases each). Between the trimmed V and J ends, which lost 7 bases and 5 bases, there was a span of 22 bases. This CDR3 contains 16 residues. Per germline, CDR1 SNHLY and CDR2 FYNNEI. This chain's CDR3 is CASNPVTTRGGDTQYF. DNA for the CDR3: TGTGCCAGCAATCCCGTCACTACCAGGGGAGGAGATACGCAGTATTTT.

The chain carries TRBV4-3 and TRBJ2-1, with 10 bases matching TRBD2. Losses at the gene ends were 0 bases for V and 8 bases for J; bases not matched to a gene: 7. CDR1 is LGHNA and CDR2 is YSLEER in the germline V gene. This CDR3 contains 16 residues. Written as DNA, the CDR3 is TGCGCCAGCAGCCAAGATTGGCTAGCGGGAGCCGATGAGCAGTTCTTC. It codes for CASSQDWLAGADEQFF.

This sequence joins TRBV19 and TRBJ2-3; D assignment may be TRBD1 or TRBD2 (5 bases each). Looked up from germline, CDR1 is LNHDA and CDR2 is SQIVND (reference sequence). The V gene lost 8 bases and the J gene lost 4 bases, with 13 bases spanning the gap. The CDR3 runs 13 residues. The CDR3 DNA reads as TGTGCCAGTGCAAATATGGGACCAGATACGCAGTATTTT. Translated, it gives CASANMGPDTQYF.

The rearrangement joins TRBV5-1 to TRBJ2-7; 8 bases fit TRBD1. V shed 0 bases, J shed 5 bases, and the junction held 4 bases outside the gene matches. The germline V gene has CDR1 SGHRS and CDR2 YFSETQ. The CDR3 sequence is 14 residues long. Written as DNA, the CDR3 is TGCGCCAGCAGCTTGGGACAGGGGACCGACGAGCAGTACTTC. This encodes CASSLGQGTDEQYF. The variable domain in full, with the rest retrieved from reference TRBV5-1 and TRBJ2-7, is KAGVTQTPRYLIKTRGQQVTLSCSPISGHRSVSWYQQTPGQGLQFLFEYFSETQRNKGNFPGRFSGRQFSNSRSEMNVSTLELGDSALYLCASSLGQGTDEQYFGPGTRLTVT.

This clone appeared once. CDR3 region: CAWSVGLNTEAFF. The CDR3 DNA is TGTGCCTGGAGTGTTGGCCTGAACACTGAAGCTTTCTTT. The chain recombines TRBV30 with TRBJ1-1; D gene uncertain. V lost 0 bases, J lost 0 bases, and 5 bases lay in between. Germline CDR1 is GTSNPN and CDR2 is SVGIG (reference sequence). This CDR3 comprises 13 residues.

The J gene is TRBJ2-7, the V gene TRBV5-1; D is ambiguous. Germline V gene sequence: CDR1 SGHRS, CDR2 YFSETQ. V dropped 4 bases and J dropped 0 bases, with 8 bases sitting between them. CDR3 length: 13 residues. The CDR3 protein is CASSQWSSYEQYF. The CDR3 coding sequence is TGCGCCAGCAGCCAGTGGTCCTCCTACGAGCAGTACTTC.

The rearrangement links TRBV7-9 to TRBJ2-7; maybe TRBD2 (5 bases). From germline, CDR1 is SEHNR and CDR2 FQNEAQ (reference sequence). CDR3 length: 12 residues. Trimming removed 2 bases at V and 6 bases at J, with 8 bases between. The CDR3 spells CASSLIRGEQYF. CDR3 nucleotide sequence: TGTGCCAGCAGCTTAATCCGGGGCGAGCAGTACTTC.

The chain uses TRBV29-1 and TRBJ2-5, with 10 bases aligning to TRBD2. From germline, CDR1 is SQVTM and CDR2 ANQGSEA. V was clipped by 4 bases and J by 5 bases; unmatched bases: 7. This CDR3 has 14 amino acids. CDR3 residues: CSVVASGSVETQYF. The CDR3 nucleotides are TGCAGCGTTGTAGCTAGCGGGAGCGTTGAGACCCAGTACTTC.

This clone was counted only a few times. The chain is built from TRBV5-1 and TRBJ2-7, with 8 bases fitting TRBD1. Trimming took 2 bases from V and 3 from J; bases not matched to a gene: 7. The CDR3 has 15 residues. Germline CDR1 is SGHRS and CDR2 is YFSETQ. The CDR3 here is CASSFSTGGFYEQYF. In DNA, the CDR3 is TGCGCCAGCAGCTTCTCCACAGGGGGATTCTACGAGCAGTACTTC.